Below are 11 T cell receptor beta chains sequenced from a single sample in a study of T cell responses to AZD1222 COVID-19 vaccine. Clones were sequenced by immunoSEQ multiplex PCR, and TCRdb holds only the in-frame ones, with some missing. The sample contains fewer than 200,000 clones, 88% of which appear only once. This sample comprised peripheral blood, obtained 28 days after the second AZD1222 dose. All receptors derive from an adult who received the AZD1222 COVID-19 vaccine.

The rearrangement links TRBV27 to TRBJ1-2; 8 bases agree with TRBD1. Germline assignment: CDR1 MNHEY and CDR2 SMNVEV (reference sequence). This CDR3 is built from 12 residues. The junction had 5 bases not matched to a gene; V was cut back by 6 bases and J by 8 bases. In DNA, the CDR3 is TGTGCCAGCAGCAAATACAGGGGGGGCTACACCTTC. Amino acids: CASSKYRGGYTF.

CDR3 in amino acids: CASSLGQIYEQYF. The CDR3, as DNA: TGCGCCAGCAGCCTGGGACAGATTTACGAGCAGTACTTC. This sequence joins TRBV5-1 and TRBJ2-7; TRBD1 matches at 7 bases. Germline CDR1 reads SGHRS; CDR2 reads YFSETQ. The trim removed 4 bases at V and 4 bases at J, leaving 5 bases unmatched. The CDR3 totals 13 residues.

The V gene is TRBV27, the J gene TRBJ2-7; 9 nucleotides align to TRBD1. The CDR3 contains 15 residues. J was trimmed by 0 bases and V by 2 bases; bases with no gene match: 2. Germline CDR1 is MNHEY and CDR2 is SMNVEV (reference sequence). The CDR3 here is CASSLGTGSSYEQYF. In DNA form, the CDR3 reads TGTGCCAGCAGTTTAGGGACAGGGAGCTCCTACGAGCAGTACTTC.

The genes are TRBV6-5 and TRBJ2-1, with D possibly being TRBD1 (5 bases). This CDR3 comprises 15 residues. The germline V and J ends were trimmed by 6 bases and 6 bases, with 18 bases remaining between them. CDR1 and CDR2 from the germline V gene are MNHEY and SVGAGI. Written as DNA, the CDR3 is TGTGCCAGCAGCATCTTAGGGGTGGGGATCAATGAGCAGTTCTTC. Its protein product is CASSILGVGINEQFF.

V and J are TRBV4-3 and TRBJ1-2; 9 nucleotides agree with TRBD1. Germline values: CDR1 LGHNA, CDR2 YSLEER. V was pared by 0 bases and J by 4 bases, with 3 bases of the junction left unmatched. The CDR3 sequence is 15 residues long. The CDR3 loop reads CASSQDEQGAYGYTF. Written as DNA, the CDR3 is TGCGCCAGCAGCCAAGACGAACAGGGGGCCTATGGCTACACCTTC.

J is TRBJ2-7 and V is TRBV7-9, with D possibly TRBD2 on 5 matching bases. Trimming removed 0 bases at V and 5 bases at J, with 11 bases between. Germline V gene lookup returns CDR1 SEHNR and CDR2 FQNEAQ (reference sequence). The CDR3 runs to 14 residues. The CDR3 coding sequence is TGTGCCAGCAGCTTAGCCCCCTCGGAGGACGAGCAGTACTTC. Translating gives CASSLAPSEDEQYF.

The rearrangement links TRBV25-1 to TRBJ2-5; TRBD2 is a possible D gene (7 bases). The CDR3 spans 13 residues. Deletions cut 11 bases from V and 4 bases from J, with 17 bases between. Germline assignment: CDR1 MGHDK and CDR2 SYGVNS. In nucleotides, the CDR3 is TGTGCCTCCCAAGGGGGGGCAAGAGAGACCCAGTACTTC. This codes for CASQGGARETQYF.

This clone has ten or more counts. Here the CDR3 DNA reads TGTGCCAGCAGCTTAGGGGTGGCAGGATCTTATGGCTACACCTTC. Protein: CASSLGVAGSYGYTF. V gene TRBV7-9 combines with J gene TRBJ1-2; D unresolved. CDR1 and CDR2 from the germline V gene are SEHNR and FQNEAQ (reference sequence). Trimming removed 1 base from V and 5 bases from J, with 14 bases in between. This CDR3 spans 15 amino acids.

The V call is TRBV28, the J call TRBJ2-3, with D possibly being TRBD2 (6 bases). V dropped 5 bases and J dropped 2 bases, with 14 bases sitting between them. The germline gives CDR1 MDHEN, CDR2 SYDVKM. The CDR3 spans 15 residues. Written as DNA, the CDR3 is TGTGCCAGCAGTAACCTGGCGGGAAACACAGATACGCAGTATTTT. Translation: CASSNLAGNTDTQYF. Combining the CDR3 with reference TRBV28 and TRBJ2-3 gives the whole variable domain DVKVTQSSRYLVKRTGEKVFLECVQDMDHENMFWYRQDPGLGLRLIYFSYDVKMKEKGDIPEGYSVSREKKERFSLILESASTNQTSMYLCASSNLAGNTDTQYFGPGTRLTVL.

The chain has TRBV30 and TRBJ2-7; possibly TRBD2 for D (6 bases). Trimming took off 8 bases at V and 6 bases at J, with 29 bases between the two ends. CDR3 size: 16 residues. CDR1 GTSNPN and CDR2 SVGIG come from the germline V gene (reference sequence). This CDR3 is CARDGSGGSLGGEQYF. The CDR3 DNA reads TGTGCCCGAGACGGGTCGGGCGGGTCCCTGGGAGGCGAGCAGTACTTC.

This clone has only one observation. The V call is TRBV10-3, the J call TRBJ1-3, with D perhaps TRBD1 (6 bases). Trimming took off 4 bases at V and 0 bases at J, with 13 bases between the two ends. From germline, CDR1 is ENHRY and CDR2 SYGVKD. This CDR3 region has 16 residues. The CDR3 DNA follows: TGTGCCATCAGTGCTACGGACAGCCGCTCTGGAAACACCATATATTTT. It specifies CAISATDSRSGNTIYF.